Detailed here is one T cell receptor (beta chain). Antigen: not known. The data were produced by immunoSEQ multiplex PCR, yet TCRdb's version contains in-frame clones alone and is incomplete. The repertoire has roughly 97,000 clones, approximately 89% of them found once; the top ten carry 7% to 10%. The sample is drawn from a study of T cell responses to AZD1222 COVID-19 vaccine. Findings of the study overall: Among those given AZD1222, only 6 or 7 were seropositive at baseline. Nearly half of spike-specific TCRs reportedly go after variant regions that carry no mutations. The donor group comprised mostly white British people and more females; the analysis possibly underestimated clonal diversity. The study found vaccine-associated CD4 TCRs spanning spike, dominant at 160-218 and 743-854.

The receptor was derived from an adult in good health. Source: peripheral blood, taken on day 0 of AZD1222 vaccination.

The CDR3 protein is CATSDQTRWRVNEQFF. The CDR3 DNA reads TGTGCCACCAGTGACCAGACTAGGTGGAGGGTCAATGAGCAGTTCTTC. This rearrangement joins TRBV24-1 to TRBJ2-1, with D perhaps matching TRBD2 (6 bases). V lost 4 bases and J 6 bases, leaving 18 bases between the germline ends. Germline V lookup: CDR1 KGHDR, CDR2 SFDVKD. CDR3 length: 16 residues.